This TCR beta chain was retrieved from a study of shared clonotypes between healthy human individuals. Study summary: Per donor, CD8 memory used one plate, CD8 naive used two, CD4 memory used three and CD4 naive used three.

Measured with immunoSEQ multiplex PCR; TCRdb has only the in-frame clones, and not every one. The sample shows 850,000 to 1,200,000 clones, approximately 70% of them seen only once. Both subsets, CD45RA+ naive and CD45RA-negative memory, were split from the CD4+ cells. The CDR3 is made up of 15 amino acids. With V trimmed by 4 bases and J by 0 bases, 5 bases remained unmatched. The germline CDR1 and CDR2 sequences are GTSNPN and SVGIG (reference sequence). Findings of the study overall: An effect of sequencing depth on clonotype sharing among donors was expected. Estimated richness was generally greater in naive than memory subsets.

On this clone itself: The target antigen is unknown.

The sample comprised memory CD4+ T cells sorted from blood. Described subset: CD45RA-negative fraction. This TCR derives from a man younger than 35 in good health. The rearrangement uses TRBV30 and TRBJ2-2; TRBD2 aligns across 7 bases. The DNA for the CDR3 is TGTGCCTGGAACTTTGGGGGGGCGAACACCGGGGAGCTGTTTTTT. Residues: CAWNFGGANTGELFF.